This T cell receptor beta chain was retrieved from a study of blood T cell repertoires in COVID-19. This clone was detected once. Here immunoSEQ multiplex PCR was the method, and the copy in TCRdb shows in-frame clones only, minus some. The table has 350,000 to 400,000 clones, nearly 90% seen once. The TCR originated in a young man with active or convalescent COVID-19. Material for sequencing was peripheral blood.

The CDR3, as DNA: TGTGCCAGCAGCTTGCTTGACTCGAGCTCCTACGAGCAGTACTTC. This encodes CASSLLDSSSYEQYF. The chain recombines TRBV5-4 with TRBJ2-7; D remains ambiguous. Trimming cost V 1 base and J 0 bases, with 11 bases left between them. The CDR3 extends over 15 amino acids. The germline V gene encodes CDR1 SGHNT and CDR2 YYREEE (reference sequence).